The sequence of this TCR beta chain was determined in a study of shared clonotypes between healthy human individuals. Study outcomes and limitations: Genetic and exposure-history diversity was limited by the small donor number. Collection of samples was limited to blood; tissue repertoires likely differ. Across a handful of donors, naive CD4 shared roughly 5.2%, naive CD8 around 3.5%, memory CD4 roughly 2.4%, memory CD8 roughly 0.37%.

CD45RA+ naive and CD45RA-negative memory subsets were separated from CD4+ cells. V lost 5 bases and J lost 6, with 11 bases in between. Germline CDR1 and CDR2: SGHTA and FQGNSA. The CDR3 length is 13 residues. Remarks on this clone: What it binds is unknown.

The data were produced by immunoSEQ multiplex PCR, yet TCRdb's version contains in-frame clones alone and is incomplete. In the table there are millions of clones, approximately 93% of which are singletons. Source material: naive CD4+ T cells from PBMCs. Specified subset: CD45RA+ positively selected. The V gene is TRBV7-2, the J gene TRBJ1-5; D gene unclear. This receptor was taken from a man younger than 35 in good health. Some clones in this sample may be carry-over from other donors' samples. This chain's CDR3 is CASSTRGSQPQHF. The CDR3, as DNA: TGTGCCAGCAGCACCCGAGGGAGTCAGCCCCAGCATTTT. The full variable domain, its missing parts supplied by reference TRBV7-2 and TRBJ1-5, is GAGVSQSPSNKVTEKGKDVELRCDPISGHTALYWYRQSLGQGLEFLIYFQGNSAPDKSGLPSDRFSAERTGGSVSTLTIQRTQQEDSAVYLCASSTRGSQPQHFGDGTRLSIL.